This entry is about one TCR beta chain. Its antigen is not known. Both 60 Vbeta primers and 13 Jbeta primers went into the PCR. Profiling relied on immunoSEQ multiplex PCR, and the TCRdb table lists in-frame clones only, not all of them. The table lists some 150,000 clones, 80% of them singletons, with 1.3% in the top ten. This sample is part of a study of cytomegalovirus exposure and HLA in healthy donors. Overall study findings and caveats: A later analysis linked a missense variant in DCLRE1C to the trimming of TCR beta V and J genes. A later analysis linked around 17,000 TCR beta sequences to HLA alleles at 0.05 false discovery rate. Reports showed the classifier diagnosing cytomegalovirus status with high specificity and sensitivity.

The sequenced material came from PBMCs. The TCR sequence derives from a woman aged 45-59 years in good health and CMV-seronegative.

CDR3 sequence reads: CASSYLSGGYYEQYF. In DNA, the CDR3 is TGTGCCAGCAGTTACTTAAGCGGGGGGTATTACGAGCAGTACTTC. The genes are TRBV6-5 and TRBJ2-7, with TRBD2 matching 9 bases. Germline loops: CDR1 MNHEY, CDR2 SVGAGI. This CDR3 region has 15 residues. Trimming took 1 base from V and 4 from J; bases not matched to a gene: 5.